Listed here are 21 T cell receptor beta chains from one sample, sequenced in a study of siplizumab effects on memory and regulatory T cells. TCRdb's copy holds only in-frame clones and misses some; the assay was immunoSEQ multiplex PCR. The sample includes about 100,000 clones, more than 85% seen only once; the top ten take roughly 0.16%. What was sequenced was CD4+ T cells sorted from blood. Receptors originate from a human donor in good health.

The rearrangement uses TRBV11-2 and TRBJ2-7; no clear D gene. The CDR3 is 11 amino acids. Trimming shortened V by 5 bases and J by 4 bases, and 6 bases separated the two germline ends. Germline loops: CDR1 SGHAT, CDR2 FQNNGV. CDR3 residues: CASSRPYEQYF. The CDR3 bases are TGTGCCAGCAGCCGACCGTACGAGCAGTACTTC.

This clone was seen just once. The chain uses TRBV6-5 and TRBJ1-1; D unresolved. Trimming stripped 1 base from V and 1 base from J, with 7 bases between. This CDR3 spans 14 amino acids. The germline gives CDR1 MNHEY, CDR2 SVGAGI. CDR3 sequence (DNA): TGTGCCAGCAGTTACTTGGAAAGGAACACTGAAGCTTTCTTT. It yields the protein CASSYLERNTEAFF.

The chain has TRBV7-3 and TRBJ2-7, with 10 bases fitting TRBD1. V lost 5 bases to trimming and J lost 4 bases; unmatched junction nucleotides: 2. CDR3 length equals 13 residues. Germline CDR1 reads SGHTA; CDR2 reads FQGTGA. CDR3 coding DNA: TGTGCCAGCAGCCCGGGACAGGGGTACGAGCAGTACTTC. Translated, it gives CASSPGQGYEQYF.

This CDR3 reads CASSLGRTNTGELFF. CDR3 in DNA: TGCGCCAGCAGCTTGGGCAGAACTAACACCGGGGAGCTGTTTTTT. V is TRBV5-1 and J is TRBJ2-2, with no clear D. V lost 0 bases to trimming and J lost 2 bases, with 8 bases between them. The CDR3 spans 15 residues. Germline CDR1 SGHRS, CDR2 YFSETQ.

In its sample, this clone was seen a few times. This chain links TRBV12-5 with TRBJ1-4; tentatively, D is TRBD1 (6 bases). The ends were cut back, 7 bases at V and 8 bases at J, with 14 bases in the middle. CDR1 is LGHNT and CDR2 is FRNRAP in the germline V gene. The CDR3 has 13 residues. Written as DNA, the CDR3 is TGTGCTAGTGCCAACCAGGGGAGCGAAAAACTGTTTTTT. Its protein is CASANQGSEKLFF.

The chain has TRBV7-9 and TRBJ1-1, with D perhaps matching TRBD1 (5 bases). The germline gives CDR1 SEHNR, CDR2 FQNEAQ (reference sequence). Trimming removed 1 base from V and 2 bases from J, with 11 bases in between. The CDR3 runs to 15 residues. CDR3 sequence (DNA): TGTGCCAGCAGCTTAGAAGTGACAGACAACACTGAAGCTTTCTTT. Protein sequence: CASSLEVTDNTEAFF.

The V gene is TRBV27, the J gene TRBJ2-7; D is tentatively TRBD1 or TRBD2 (6 bases each). The germline V gene has CDR1 MNHEY and CDR2 SMNVEV (reference sequence). V shed 8 bases and J shed 0 bases, with 14 bases lying between them. The CDR3 has 14 residues. The CDR3 DNA reads as TGTGCCAGCGCCGGGGGCGGGGTCTCCTACGAGCAGTACTTC. It is translated as CASAGGGVSYEQYF.

V and J are TRBV6-5 and TRBJ1-2; D remains ambiguous. Looked up from germline, CDR1 is MNHEY and CDR2 is SVGAGI. CDR3 length equals 15 residues. Deletions cut 4 bases from V and 4 bases from J, with 16 bases between. CDR3 in DNA: TGTGCCAGCAGTTTTTATCCCCGGTTAATCTATGGCTACACCTTC. Amino acid sequence: CASSFYPRLIYGYTF.

The rearrangement uses TRBV6-5 and TRBJ1-5; no definite D call. The CDR3 consists of 13 residues. Between the trimmed V and J ends, which lost 0 bases and 5 bases, there was a span of 5 bases. Looked up from germline, CDR1 is MNHEY and CDR2 is SVGAGI. CDR3 DNA sequence: TGTGCCAGCAGTTACTCGAGGGATCAGCCCCAGCATTTT. As protein: CASSYSRDQPQHF.

The genes are TRBV6-5 and TRBJ2-1; 11 bases line up with TRBD2. V dropped 0 bases and J dropped 6; count of bases not matched to a gene: 1. From germline, CDR1 is MNHEY and CDR2 SVGAGI. This CDR3 region has 15 residues. The CDR3 region has the DNA TGTGCCAGCAGTTACTCCGGGACTAGCGGCAATGAGCAGTTCTTC. Translation: CASSYSGTSGNEQFF.

V and J are TRBV19 and TRBJ2-3, with D tentatively TRBD2 (5 bases). This CDR3 has 11 residues. CDR1 is LNHDA, CDR2 SQIVND, per germline (reference sequence). V was pared by 9 bases and J by 2 bases, with 6 bases between. CDR3 bases: TGTGCCAGCGGGGACACAGATACGCAGTATTTT. It yields the protein CASGDTDTQYF.

The chain carries TRBV7-2 and TRBJ2-7; 8 bases are shared with TRBD2. J was trimmed by 3 bases and V by 2 bases; bases with no gene match: 3. CDR3 size: 14 residues. Germline loops: CDR1 SGHTA, CDR2 FQGNSA. The CDR3 coding sequence is TGTGCCAGCAGCTTACCGGGGGGGCTCTACGAGCAGTACTTC. It is translated as CASSLPGGLYEQYF. Full variable domain (missing parts from reference TRBV7-2 and TRBJ2-7): GAGVSQSPSNKVTEKGKDVELRCDPISGHTALYWYRQSLGQGLEFLIYFQGNSAPDKSGLPSDRFSAERTGGSVSTLTIQRTQQEDSAVYLCASSLPGGLYEQYFGPGTRLTVT.

V and J are TRBV19 and TRBJ1-1; D is unresolved. This CDR3 has 13 amino acids. Germline V gives CDR1 LNHDA, CDR2 SQIVND (reference sequence). V was trimmed by 2 bases and J by 2 bases, leaving 6 bases between them. The CDR3 here is CASSIKGNTEAFF. The CDR3 DNA follows: TGTGCCAGTAGTATAAAGGGAAACACTGAAGCTTTCTTT.

Concerning this clone: Other nucleotide sequences in the sample specify the same CDR3. The CDR3 DNA reads TGCGCCAGCAGCTTGGTGGGGGGCCAAGAGACCCAGTACTTC. It translates to CASSLVGGQETQYF. The chain joins TRBV5-1 to TRBJ2-5; a possible D gene is TRBD2 (6 bases). Trimming left V 0 bases short and J 1 base short, with 7 bases between. Germline CDR1 and CDR2: SGHRS and YFSETQ. The CDR3 covers 14 residues.

The CDR3: CASKLGGTANYGYTF. The CDR3 DNA follows: TGTGCCAGCAAGTTGGGGGGGACAGCTAACTATGGCTACACCTTC. This chain connects TRBV7-9 to TRBJ1-2; TRBD1 matches at 7 bases. There are 15 residues in the CDR3. Germline CDR1 SEHNR, CDR2 FQNEAQ (reference sequence). The ends lost 7 bases at V and 0 bases at J; junction bases unmatched: 8.

The chain joins TRBV10-3 to TRBJ2-3, with D unclear. The CDR3 is 14 amino acids. The ends were cut back, 2 bases at V and 4 bases at J, with 10 bases in the middle. Germline loops: CDR1 ENHRY, CDR2 SYGVKD. CDR3 bases: TGTGCCATCAGTGAGCGGTGGGGTCCAGATACGCAGTATTTT. This translates into CAISERWGPDTQYF.

The V call is TRBV5-1, the J call TRBJ2-3; D remains ambiguous. The CDR3 runs to 16 residues. V was pared by 0 bases and J by 6 bases, with 17 bases between. Germline loops: CDR1 SGHRS, CDR2 YFSETQ. The CDR3 DNA is TGCGCCAGCAGCTTGGAGGTGTCGGGTGGATGGGATACGCAGTATTTT. This translates into CASSLEVSGGWDTQYF.

The DNA of the CDR3 is TGTGCCAGCAGTCCCGGGAGGTTTTTTGTAGCTTTCTTT. Its protein is CASSPGRFFVAFF. This rearrangement joins TRBV28 to TRBJ1-1, with D unclear. Germline assignment: CDR1 MDHEN and CDR2 SYDVKM. This CDR3 region has 13 residues. Trimming took off 5 bases at V and 10 bases at J, with 17 bases between the two ends.

The chain couples TRBV7-2 to TRBJ2-2; D is possibly TRBD2 (6 bases). Trimming left V 6 bases short and J 7 bases short, with 18 bases between. Germline-derived CDR1 and CDR2 are SGHTA and FQGNSA. The CDR3 consists of 15 residues. CDR3 sequence (DNA): TGTGCCAGCAGACCCGGGGGACCAACCTACGGGGAGCTGTTTTTT. This codes for CASRPGGPTYGELFF.

V gene TRBV4-2 combines with J gene TRBJ2-3; 8 bases match TRBD2. Germline loops: CDR1 LGHNA, CDR2 YNFKEQ. This CDR3 is 15 amino acids long. The J segment lost 1 base and the V segment lost 4 bases, leaving 4 bases of the junction unmatched. CDR3 loop: CASSRISGGTDTQYF. CDR3 bases: TGTGCCAGCAGCCGTATTAGCGGGGGCACAGATACGCAGTATTTT.

The V gene is TRBV10-3, the J gene TRBJ1-1; unclear D gene. CDR1 and CDR2 (germline): ENHRY, SYGVKD. Trimming removed 3 bases at V and 2 bases at J, with 10 bases between. The CDR3 is 14 residues long. CDR3 region: CAISEGGSNTEAFF. Written as DNA, the CDR3 is TGTGCCATCAGTGAAGGAGGCAGTAACACTGAAGCTTTCTTT.